The 18 T cell receptor beta chains below come from one sample, sequenced in a study of blood T cell repertoires in COVID-19. Clones were read by immunoSEQ multiplex PCR, and TCRdb kept only the in-frame ones, dropping some. The data show around 190,000 clones, approximately 80% seen once. Source material: peripheral blood. These receptors all stem from a human donor in a cohort sampled during active COVID-19.

CDR3 nucleotides: TGCAGTGCTAGTTACTCTTCCCAAGAGACCCAGTACTTC. Amino acids: CSASYSSQETQYF. The chain joins TRBV20-1 to TRBJ2-5; D remains ambiguous. The V end lost 3 bases, the J end lost 1 base, and 9 bases lay between the germline ends. The CDR3 spans 13 residues. Germline CDR1 DFQATT, CDR2 SNEGSKA (reference sequence).

The genes are TRBV18 and TRBJ2-1, with a tentative D call TRBD1 (6 bases). Germline V gene sequence: CDR1 KGHSH, CDR2 LQKENI. The ends were cut back, 2 bases at V and 7 bases at J, with 15 bases in the middle. This CDR3 has 15 residues. CDR3 sequence: CASSPGTPRGNEQFF. In DNA, the CDR3 is TGTGCCAGCTCACCAGGGACCCCGAGGGGGAATGAGCAGTTCTTC.

The J gene is TRBJ1-1, the V gene TRBV6-5; weak D call: TRBD1 (5 bases). V gave up 2 bases and J gave up 1 base, with 14 bases separating them. The CDR3 consists of 16 residues. CDR1 and CDR2 (germline): MNHEY, SVGAGI. CDR3 residues: CASSYRQKLKNTEAFF. Written as DNA, the CDR3 is TGTGCCAGCAGTTACCGACAGAAGTTAAAGAACACTGAAGCTTTCTTT.

The chain recombines TRBV28 with TRBJ2-2, with 7 bases that match TRBD2. Germline trimming cut 5 bases from V and 6 bases from J; bases unmatched to any gene: 12. The germline gives CDR1 MDHEN, CDR2 SYDVKM. This CDR3 is built from 16 residues. CDR3 coding DNA: TGTGCCAGCAGTCCAATGGGAGGGGCGTTCGCCGGGGAGCTGTTTTTT. Translation: CASSPMGGAFAGELFF.

This sequence joins TRBV24-1 and TRBJ2-7; TRBD2 aligns across 11 bases. Germline V gene sequence: CDR1 KGHDR, CDR2 SFDVKD. The CDR3 is made up of 16 amino acids. With V trimmed by 3 bases and J by 4 bases, 7 bases remained unmatched. CDR3 region: CATSDPLAGGLYEQYF. The CDR3 DNA sequence: TGTGCCACCAGTGATCCATTAGCGGGAGGGCTGTACGAGCAGTACTTC.

V usage is TRBV2 and J usage is TRBJ2-1; 11 nucleotides agree with TRBD2. CDR1 is SNHLY and CDR2 is FYNNEI in the germline V gene. This CDR3 region has 16 residues. The junction had 6 bases not matched to a gene; V was cut back by 0 bases and J by 8 bases. Written as DNA, the CDR3 is TGTGCCAGCAGTGAAGCAACTAGCGGGAGTTGGGATGAGCAGTTCTTC. This sequence encodes CASSEATSGSWDEQFF.

The V gene is TRBV28, the J gene TRBJ1-5, with D perhaps matching TRBD1 (5 bases). CDR3 size: 13 residues. Germline-derived CDR1 and CDR2 are MDHEN and SYDVKM. Trimming stripped 6 bases from V and 3 bases from J, with 9 bases between. CDR3 region: CASSRGFNQPQHF. The CDR3 region has the DNA TGTGCCAGCAGCCGGGGGTTCAATCAGCCCCAGCATTTT. Complete variable domain (other parts from reference TRBV28 and TRBJ1-5): DVKVTQSSRYLVKRTGEKVFLECVQDMDHENMFWYRQDPGLGLRLIYFSYDVKMKEKGDIPEGYSVSREKKERFSLILESASTNQTSMYLCASSRGFNQPQHFGDGTRLSIL.

This chain connects TRBV7-9 to TRBJ1-1; TRBD1 matches 10 bases. Germline-derived CDR1 and CDR2 are SEHNR and FQNEAQ (reference sequence). CDR3 length: 15 amino acids. Losses at the gene ends were 6 bases for V and 1 base for J; bases not matched to a gene: 5. CDR3 DNA: TGTGCCAGCAGGCTGACAGGGGGCTGGAACACTGAAGCTTTCTTT. It encodes CASRLTGGWNTEAFF.

This clone was seen a handful of times. This chain links TRBV28 with TRBJ2-7; D is possibly TRBD1 (5 bases). The germline CDR1 and CDR2 sequences are MDHEN and SYDVKM. This CDR3 spans 16 amino acids. Trimming cost V 5 bases and J 3 bases, with 20 bases left between them. CDR3 in amino acids: CASSPIAWSQGYEQYF. The CDR3 DNA reads as TGTGCCAGCAGTCCCATTGCGTGGTCGCAGGGCTACGAGCAGTACTTC.

The sample holds a few counts of this clone. This chain connects TRBV5-1 to TRBJ2-5; 8 nucleotides line up with TRBD2. The CDR3 is 17 amino acids. V was clipped by 0 bases and J by 3 bases; unmatched bases: 10. Germline-derived CDR1 and CDR2 are SGHRS and YFSETQ. The CDR3 DNA is TGCGCCAGCAGCTTGGCCTTTGGCGGGAGGTGGGAAGAGACCCAGTACTTC. It specifies CASSLAFGGRWEETQYF.

The chain carries TRBV5-5 and TRBJ1-2; D is uncertain. The germline V gene has CDR1 SGHKS and CDR2 YYEKEE (reference sequence). The germline V and J ends were trimmed by 4 bases and 8 bases, with 12 bases remaining between them. CDR3 size: 12 residues. As DNA, the CDR3 is TGTGCCAGCAGCCCATTGGGCATCGGCTACACCTTC. Translating it yields CASSPLGIGYTF.

V usage is TRBV15 and J usage is TRBJ1-2; the D is unclear. The V end was cut by 0 bases, the J end by 1 base, with 9 bases between. The germline V gene has CDR1 LNHNV and CDR2 YYDKDF (reference sequence). There are 15 residues in the CDR3. CDR3 in amino acids: CATSRDGNSNYGYTF. The DNA for the CDR3 is TGTGCCACCAGCAGAGATGGCAACAGTAACTATGGCTACACCTTC.

This clone was detected a few times. CDR3 nucleotides: TGTGCCAGCAGTGACCCCTACACTGAAGCTTTCTTT. Protein product: CASSDPYTEAFF. The rearrangement uses TRBV2 and TRBJ1-1; D remains unclear. Trimming pared 3 bases from V and 3 bases from J, leaving 5 bases between. The length of the CDR3 is 12 residues. The V gene's germline CDR1 is SNHLY and CDR2 FYNNEI.

The J gene is TRBJ2-3, the V gene TRBV7-2; 7 positions match TRBD2. This CDR3 is 20 amino acids long. The germline V gene has CDR1 SGHTA and CDR2 FQGNSA. With V trimmed by 0 bases and J by 4 bases, 19 bases remained unmatched. This CDR3 is CASSLASGSSGPRRADTQYF. DNA of the CDR3: TGTGCCAGCAGCTTAGCGTCAGGTTCTAGCGGCCCCCGGCGGGCAGATACGCAGTATTTT.

This clone was seen more than once but under ten times. This rearrangement joins TRBV3-1 (or the pseudogene TRBV3-2) to TRBJ1-1; no firm D call. V was trimmed by 0 bases and J by 2 bases, leaving 7 bases between them. The germline V gene encodes CDR1 LGHDT and CDR2 YNNKEL (reference sequence). The CDR3 is 14 amino acids. The CDR3 is CASSQEGLNTEAFF. The CDR3 DNA reads as TGTGCCAGCAGCCAAGAGGGCCTTAACACTGAAGCTTTCTTT.

The genes are TRBV20-1 and TRBJ1-2; TRBD1 might be the D (6 bases). The CDR3 is 12 amino acids. V was shortened by 3 bases and J by 8 bases, with 13 bases between the two germline ends. The germline CDR1 and CDR2 sequences are DFQATT and SNEGSKA (reference sequence). The CDR3 DNA sequence: TGCAGTGCTAGTGGGCAGGGGAGAGGCTACACCTTC. Encoded protein: CSASGQGRGYTF.

This clone occurred once. The CDR3: CASSRGQYEKLFF. CDR3 DNA sequence: TGTGCCAGCAGCCGTGGACAGTATGAAAAACTGTTTTTT. V is TRBV7-9 and J is TRBJ1-4; possibly TRBD1 for D (6 bases). Germline V gene sequence: CDR1 SEHNR, CDR2 FQNEAQ (reference sequence). This CDR3 is built from 13 residues. V lost 5 bases to trimming and J lost 6 bases, with 10 bases between them.

The J gene is TRBJ2-3, the V gene TRBV7-9; 7 bases match TRBD1. This CDR3 comprises 15 residues. Germline trimming cut 8 bases from V and 4 bases from J; bases unmatched to any gene: 12. Germline V CDR1 and CDR2: SEHNR, FQNEAQ (reference sequence). CDR3 protein: CASGGPYRGADTQYF. Here the CDR3 DNA reads TGTGCCAGCGGTGGCCCGTACAGGGGCGCAGATACGCAGTATTTT.